This TCR beta chain was obtained from a study of blood T cell repertoires in COVID-19. TCRdb's copy holds only in-frame clones and misses some; the assay was immunoSEQ multiplex PCR. Among approximately 100,000 clones listed, 80% to 85% were seen once. The junction had 2 bases not matched to a gene; V was cut back by 1 base and J by 2 bases. This CDR3 is built from 15 residues. The germline gives CDR1 SEHNR, CDR2 FQNEAQ (reference sequence). V usage is TRBV7-9 and J usage is TRBJ1-5; the match to TRBD1 covers 7 bases. Sequencing used peripheral blood. This TCR was sampled from a woman of 80 years or more with active or convalescent COVID-19. The DNA for the CDR3 is TGTGCCAGCAGCTTAGGAAGGGGGCGCAATCAGCCCCAGCATTTT. This codes for CASSLGRGRNQPQHF.